This TCR beta chain was recovered during a study of CD4 and CD8 cells across lung adenocarcinoma regions. The CDR3 consists of 15 residues. The ends were cut back, 5 bases at V and 0 bases at J, with 13 bases in the middle. Germline V CDR1 and CDR2: SGHAT, FQNNGV. The sample holds many counts of this clonotype. One entry per CDR3 protein results from TCRdb running MiXCR on the PCR reads. The data contain 10,000 to 15,000 distinct CDR3 sequences, roughly 43% of them singletons. Localized lung adenocarcinoma, a non-small cell lung cancer, affected the donors. This rearrangement joins TRBV11-2 to TRBJ1-1; D gene ambiguous. The receptor comes from a female donor with lung adenocarcinoma. The CD4 and CD8 labels of this study may be unreliable. Source material: CD8+ T cells from the margin of a lung tumor. The CDR3 sequence: CASSRSSDMNTEAFF. DNA of the CDR3: TGTGCCAGCAGCCGCTCCAGCGATATGAACACTGAAGCTTTCTTT.